The clone carrying this T cell receptor beta chain was found a few times. The junction departs from the called germline gene at one end, perhaps through a read error. The sample belongs to a study of patients and donors after allogeneic stem cell transplantation. TCRdb redid the calling of the RT-PCR reads with MiXCR, one entry per CDR3 protein. The data hold approximately 150,000 distinct CDR3 sequences, with about 24% observed a single time. Sample: blood, either unsorted or a sorted T cell fraction (not recorded which). This sequence was found in a human donor who was either an allogeneic HSCT recipient or a stem cell or donor lymphocyte infusion donor (not recorded which). It is not recorded whose cells these are; they may come from a transplant donor.

CDR3 loop: CASSYDGPYRYTF. CDR3 in DNA: TGTGCCAGCAGTTACGACGGACCCTATCGCTACACCTTC. This rearrangement joins TRBV6-6 to TRBJ1-2, with D unresolved. This CDR3 has 13 residues. Germline CDR1 and CDR2: MNHNY and SVGAGI (reference sequence).